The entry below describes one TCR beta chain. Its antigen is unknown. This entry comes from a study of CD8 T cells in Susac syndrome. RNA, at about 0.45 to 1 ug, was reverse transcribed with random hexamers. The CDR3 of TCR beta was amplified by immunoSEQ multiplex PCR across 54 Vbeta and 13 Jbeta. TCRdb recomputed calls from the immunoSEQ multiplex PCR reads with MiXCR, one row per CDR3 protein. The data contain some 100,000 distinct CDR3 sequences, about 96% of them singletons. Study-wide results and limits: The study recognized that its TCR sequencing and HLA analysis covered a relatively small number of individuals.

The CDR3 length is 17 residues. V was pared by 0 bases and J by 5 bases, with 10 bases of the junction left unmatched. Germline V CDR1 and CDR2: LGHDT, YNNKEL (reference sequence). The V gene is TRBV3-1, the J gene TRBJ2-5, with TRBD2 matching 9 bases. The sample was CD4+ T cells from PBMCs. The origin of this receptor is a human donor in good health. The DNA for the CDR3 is TGTGCCAGCAGCCAAGATTTCGGGGGTAGCGGGAGTGAGACCCAGTACTTC. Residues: CASSQDFGGSGSETQYF.